This TCR beta chain was profiled in a study of blood T cell repertoires in COVID-19 (dated by TCRdb to 2019 to 2021). As for the study more broadly: The collaborator samples originated in the United States, Italy and Spain and spanned the acute and convalescent phases of COVID-19. The prospective study material was composed of cDNA or gDNA derived from T cells, B-cell-depleted T cells, or PBMCs. The dataset comprised deeply sampled blood TCRbeta repertoires from subjects exposed to, actively infected with, or recovered from COVID-19. A freely available public database, intended as a resource for researchers studying the immune response to SARS-CoV-2, is where the repertoires were released. The samples were drawn from two sources: the first 160 participants of the ongoing ImmuneRACE study, and 1,254 subjects contributed by 6 global collaborators. The sample metadata nearly always contained a de-identified subject ID, COVID-19 status, age in years and sex. Where available, HLA class I and class II types were obtained from metadata supplied by the sample provider rather than from assay-based typing.

Paper-wide results and their limitations: The quantity of clinical and demographic metadata differed by source and by participant and was supplied without curation.

Of note for this clone: Its specific antigen is unknown. Base qualities are not recorded, but no much larger clone differs from it by a single base.

TCRbeta CDR3 regions were amplified from genomic DNA by means of the immunoSEQ Assay, a bias-controlled multiplex PCR. Concerning the study's data processing: Within the assay, amplification of reference gene primers was used to estimate how many nucleated cells each sample contained. To quantify the absolute abundance of each unique TCRbeta CDR3 rearrangement, sequence reads were collapsed and filtered. For each sample, productive Simpson clonality was calculated as the square root of Simpson's diversity index across productive rearrangements. This is the immuneACCESS table as TCRdb keeps it, with only in-frame sequences that have V and J called. A part of the clones is gone; compared with another copy, unresolved V genes explain less than half, and the rest is unexplained. Clone size and V and J calls were adopted from that table, with D and trimming inferred from the DNA. The sample profile shows 95,000 to 150,000 clones; more than 70% of them were found once. The top ten hold roughly 1.2% of the sample.

The CDR3, from cysteine to phenylalanine, totals 15 residues. Solely the CDR3 DNA is kept, with 45 bases framed from the first base. Each collaborating institution followed its own protocols to collect whole blood in K2EDTA tubes. For TCRbeta analysis, collaborator samples were shipped as frozen whole blood, as isolated PBMCs, or as DNA extracted from either sample type. The chain links TRBV21-1 with TRBJ1-2. TRBV21-1 is given as a pseudogene. The origin of this receptor is a woman older than 75 with acute or convalescent COVID-19. Specimen: peripheral blood. The nucleotide sequence reads as follows: TGTGCCAGCAGGAATGTGGCGGGGACTAACTATGGCTACACCTTC. Protein translation: CASRNVAGTNYGYTF.